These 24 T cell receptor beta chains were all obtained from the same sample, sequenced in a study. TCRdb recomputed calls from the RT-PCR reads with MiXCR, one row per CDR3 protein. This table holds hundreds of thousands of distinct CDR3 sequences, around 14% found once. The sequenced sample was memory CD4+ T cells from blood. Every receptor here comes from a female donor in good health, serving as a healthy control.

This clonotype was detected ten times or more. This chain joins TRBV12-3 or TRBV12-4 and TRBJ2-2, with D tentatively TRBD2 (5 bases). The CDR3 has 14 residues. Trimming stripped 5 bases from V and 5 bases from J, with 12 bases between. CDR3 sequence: CASSPRRGTGELFF. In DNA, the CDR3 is TGTGCCAGCAGTCCCCGACGAGGGACCGGGGAGCTGTTTTTT.

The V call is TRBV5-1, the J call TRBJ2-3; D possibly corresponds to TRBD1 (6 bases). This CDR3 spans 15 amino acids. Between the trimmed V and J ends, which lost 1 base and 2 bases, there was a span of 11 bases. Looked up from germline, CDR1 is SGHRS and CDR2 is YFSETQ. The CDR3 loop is CASSLMGAHTDTQYF. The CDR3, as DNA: TGCGCCAGCAGCTTGATGGGGGCCCACACAGATACGCAGTATTTT.

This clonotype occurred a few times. CDR3 residues: CATSDYWKDQLELFF. The CDR3 coding sequence is TGTGCCACCAGTGATTATTGGAAGGACCAGCTGGAGCTGTTTTTT. The rearrangement links TRBV24-1 to TRBJ2-2; D is ambiguous. The CDR3 is 15 amino acids. Germline-derived CDR1 and CDR2 are KGHDR and SFDVKD. Trimming shortened V by 2 bases and J by 10 bases, and 16 bases separated the two germline ends.

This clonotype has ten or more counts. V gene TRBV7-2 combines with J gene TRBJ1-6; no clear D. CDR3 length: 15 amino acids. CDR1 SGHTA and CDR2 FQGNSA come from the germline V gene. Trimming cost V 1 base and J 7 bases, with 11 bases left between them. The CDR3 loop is CASSLGVAPNSPLHF. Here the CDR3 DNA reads TGTGCCAGCAGCTTAGGGGTGGCTCCGAATTCACCCCTCCACTTT. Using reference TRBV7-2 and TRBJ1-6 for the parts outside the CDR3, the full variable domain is GAGVSQSPSNKVTEKGKDVELRCDPISGHTALYWYRQSLGQGLEFLIYFQGNSAPDKSGLPSDRFSAERTGGSVSTLTIQRTQQEDSAVYLCASSLGVAPNSPLHFGNGTRLTVT.

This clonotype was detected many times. The CDR3: CASSFPPDTQYF. CDR3 DNA sequence: TGTGCCAGCAGCTTTCCACCAGATACGCAGTATTTT. The chain carries TRBV7-2 and TRBJ2-3; D not certain. The germline V and J ends were trimmed by 3 bases and 4 bases, with 5 bases remaining between them. The germline V gene encodes CDR1 SGHTA and CDR2 FQGNSA. The CDR3 has 12 residues. Looking up the rest from reference TRBV7-2 and TRBJ2-3 gives the full variable domain: GAGVSQSPSNKVTEKGKDVELRCDPISGHTALYWYRQSLGQGLEFLIYFQGNSAPDKSGLPSDRFSAERTGGSVSTLTIQRTQQEDSAVYLCASSFPPDTQYFGPGTRLTVL.

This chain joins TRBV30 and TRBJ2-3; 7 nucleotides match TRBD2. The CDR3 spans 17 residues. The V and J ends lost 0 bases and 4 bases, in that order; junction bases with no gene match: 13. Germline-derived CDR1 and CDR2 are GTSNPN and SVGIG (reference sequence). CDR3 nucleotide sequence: TGTGCCTGGAGTGTAAATAGCGTGGGCGGGAGACCAGATACGCAGTATTTT. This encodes CAWSVNSVGGRPDTQYF.

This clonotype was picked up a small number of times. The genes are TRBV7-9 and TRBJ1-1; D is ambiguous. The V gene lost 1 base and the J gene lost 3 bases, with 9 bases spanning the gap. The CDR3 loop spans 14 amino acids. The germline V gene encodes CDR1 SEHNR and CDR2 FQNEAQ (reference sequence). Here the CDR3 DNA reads TGTGCCAGCAGCTTAGAGGTGTCGGACACTGAAGCTTTCTTT. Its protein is CASSLEVSDTEAFF. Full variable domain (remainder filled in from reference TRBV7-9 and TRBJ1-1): DTGVSQNPRHKITKRGQNVTFRCDPISEHNRLYWYRQTLGQGPEFLTYFQNEAQLEKSRLLSDRFSAERPKGSFSTLEIQRTEQGDSAMYLCASSLEVSDTEAFFGQGTRLTVV.

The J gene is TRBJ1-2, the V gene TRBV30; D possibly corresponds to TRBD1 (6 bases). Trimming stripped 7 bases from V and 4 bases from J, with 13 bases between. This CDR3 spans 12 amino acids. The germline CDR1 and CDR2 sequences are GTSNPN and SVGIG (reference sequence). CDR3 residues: CAYRDRIYGYTF. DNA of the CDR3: TGTGCCTACCGCGACAGGATCTATGGCTACACCTTC.

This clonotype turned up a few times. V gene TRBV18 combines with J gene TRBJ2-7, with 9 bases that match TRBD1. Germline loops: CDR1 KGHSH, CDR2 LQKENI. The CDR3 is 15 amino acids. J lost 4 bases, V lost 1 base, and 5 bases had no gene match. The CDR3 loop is CASSPRTGQGYEQYF. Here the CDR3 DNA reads TGTGCCAGCTCACCACGTACGGGACAGGGTTACGAGCAGTACTTC.

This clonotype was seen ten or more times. CDR3 amino acids: CASSARQGYISAFF. As DNA, the CDR3 is TGTGCCAGCAGTGCTCGACAGGGCTATATTTCAGCTTTCTTT. The J gene is TRBJ1-1, the V gene TRBV6-1; 7 bases are a match to TRBD1. The germline CDR1 and CDR2 sequences are MNHNS and SASEGT. Trimming removed 4 bases from V and 10 bases from J; junction bases left unmatched: 12. There are 14 residues in the CDR3.

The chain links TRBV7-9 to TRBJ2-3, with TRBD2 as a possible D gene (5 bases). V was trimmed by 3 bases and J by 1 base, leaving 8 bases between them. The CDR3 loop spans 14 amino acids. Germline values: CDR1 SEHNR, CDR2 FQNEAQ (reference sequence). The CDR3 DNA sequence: TGTGCCAGCAGCTTGGAGGACGGCACAGATACGCAGTATTTT. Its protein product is CASSLEDGTDTQYF.

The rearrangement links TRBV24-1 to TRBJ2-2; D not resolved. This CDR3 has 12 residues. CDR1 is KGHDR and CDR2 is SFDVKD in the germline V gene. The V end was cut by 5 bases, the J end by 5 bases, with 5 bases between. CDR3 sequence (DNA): TGTGCCACCAGTGGTCTGACCGGGGAGCTGTTTTTT. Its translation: CATSGLTGELFF.

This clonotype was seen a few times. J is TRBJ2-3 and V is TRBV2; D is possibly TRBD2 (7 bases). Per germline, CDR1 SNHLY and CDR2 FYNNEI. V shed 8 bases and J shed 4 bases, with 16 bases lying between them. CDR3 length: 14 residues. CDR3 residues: CASSRGGPPDTQYF. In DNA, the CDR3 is TGTGCCAGCTCCAGGGGAGGGCCCCCAGATACGCAGTATTTT. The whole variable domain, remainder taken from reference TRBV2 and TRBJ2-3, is EPEVTQTPSHQVTQMGQEVILRCVPISNHLYFYWYRQILGQKVEFLVSFYNNEISEKSEIFDDQFSVERPDGSNFTLKIRSTKLEDSAMYFCASSRGGPPDTQYFGPGTRLTVL.

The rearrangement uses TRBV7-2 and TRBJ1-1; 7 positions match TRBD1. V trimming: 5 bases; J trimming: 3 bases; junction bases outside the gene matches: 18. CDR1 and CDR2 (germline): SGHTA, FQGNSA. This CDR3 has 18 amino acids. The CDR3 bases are TGTGCCAGCAGCCCCGAGGGAGGGCCGACAGGGTGGGACACTGAAGCTTTCTTT. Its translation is CASSPEGGPTGWDTEAFF.

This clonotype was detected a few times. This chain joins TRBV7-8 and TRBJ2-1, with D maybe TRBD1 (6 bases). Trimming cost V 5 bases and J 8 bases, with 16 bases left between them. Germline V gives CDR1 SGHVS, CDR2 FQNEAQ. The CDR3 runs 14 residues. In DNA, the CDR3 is TGTGCCAGCAGCCGACTGACAGGTACGCATGAGCAGTTCTTC. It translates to CASSRLTGTHEQFF. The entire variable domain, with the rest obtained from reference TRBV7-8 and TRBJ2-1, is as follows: GAGVSQSPRYKVAKRGQDVALRCDPISGHVSLFWYQQALGQGPEFLTYFQNEAQLDKSGLPSDRFFAERPEGSVSTLKIQRTQQEDSAVYLCASSRLTGTHEQFFGPGTRLTVL.

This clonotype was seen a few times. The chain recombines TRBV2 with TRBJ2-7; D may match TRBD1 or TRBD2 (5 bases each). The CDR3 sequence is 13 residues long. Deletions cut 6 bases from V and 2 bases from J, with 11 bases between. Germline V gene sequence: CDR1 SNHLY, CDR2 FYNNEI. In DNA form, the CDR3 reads TGTGCCAGCAGGGCGGGCAGGGCCTACGAGCAGTACTTC. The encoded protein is CASRAGRAYEQYF.

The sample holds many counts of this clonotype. The CDR3 here is CASSSGTGRTQYF. The DNA for the CDR3 is TGTGCCAGCAGCTCCGGGACAGGCCGCACGCAGTATTTT. The V gene is TRBV7-2, the J gene TRBJ2-3, with 8 bases matching TRBD1. The ends lost 4 bases at V and 9 bases at J; junction bases unmatched: 6. Germline V gene sequence: CDR1 SGHTA, CDR2 FQGNSA. The length of the CDR3 is 13 residues.

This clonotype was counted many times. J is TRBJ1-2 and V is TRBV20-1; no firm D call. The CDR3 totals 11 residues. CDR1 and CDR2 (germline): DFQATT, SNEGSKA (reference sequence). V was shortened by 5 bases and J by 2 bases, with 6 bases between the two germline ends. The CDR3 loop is CSAWTNYGYTF. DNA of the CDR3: TGCAGTGCTTGGACCAACTATGGCTACACCTTC.

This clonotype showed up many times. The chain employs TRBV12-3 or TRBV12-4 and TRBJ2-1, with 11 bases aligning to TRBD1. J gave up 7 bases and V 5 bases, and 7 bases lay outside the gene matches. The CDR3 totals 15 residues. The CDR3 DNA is TGTGCCAGCAGTAGTACCGGGACAGGGGGGAATGAGCAGTTCTTC. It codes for CASSSTGTGGNEQFF.

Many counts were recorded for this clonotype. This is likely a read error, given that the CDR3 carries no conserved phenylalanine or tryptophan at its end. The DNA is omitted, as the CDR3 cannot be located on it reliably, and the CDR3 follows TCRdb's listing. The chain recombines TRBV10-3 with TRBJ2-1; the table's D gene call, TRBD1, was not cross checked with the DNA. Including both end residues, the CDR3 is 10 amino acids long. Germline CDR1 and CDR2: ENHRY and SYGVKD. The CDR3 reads CAISERSGQI.

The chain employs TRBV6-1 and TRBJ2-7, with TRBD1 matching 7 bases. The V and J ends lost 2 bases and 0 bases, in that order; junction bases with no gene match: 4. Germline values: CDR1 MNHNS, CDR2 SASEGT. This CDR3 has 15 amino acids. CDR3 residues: CASSERDSPSYEQYF. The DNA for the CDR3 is TGTGCCAGCAGTGAAAGGGACAGTCCCTCCTACGAGCAGTACTTC.

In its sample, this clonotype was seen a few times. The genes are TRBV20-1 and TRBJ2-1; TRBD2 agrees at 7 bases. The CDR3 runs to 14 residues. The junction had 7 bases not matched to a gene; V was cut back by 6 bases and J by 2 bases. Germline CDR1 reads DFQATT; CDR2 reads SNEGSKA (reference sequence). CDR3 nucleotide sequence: TGCAGTGCCTGGGGGGGTACTACCTACAATGAGCAGTTCTTC. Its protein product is CSAWGGTTYNEQFF.

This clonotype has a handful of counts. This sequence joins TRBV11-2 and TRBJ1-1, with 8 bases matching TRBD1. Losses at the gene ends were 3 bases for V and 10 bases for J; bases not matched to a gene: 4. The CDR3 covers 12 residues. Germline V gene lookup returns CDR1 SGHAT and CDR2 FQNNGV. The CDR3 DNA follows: TGTGCCAGCAGCTTTAACAGGGGGATAGCTTTCTTT. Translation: CASSFNRGIAFF.

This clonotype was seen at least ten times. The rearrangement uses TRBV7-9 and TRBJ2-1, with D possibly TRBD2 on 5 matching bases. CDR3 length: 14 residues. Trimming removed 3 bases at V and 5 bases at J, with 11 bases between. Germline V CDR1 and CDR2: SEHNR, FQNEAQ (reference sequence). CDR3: CASSLLALDNEQFF. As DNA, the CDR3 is TGTGCCAGCAGCTTGTTAGCGCTCGACAATGAGCAGTTCTTC.